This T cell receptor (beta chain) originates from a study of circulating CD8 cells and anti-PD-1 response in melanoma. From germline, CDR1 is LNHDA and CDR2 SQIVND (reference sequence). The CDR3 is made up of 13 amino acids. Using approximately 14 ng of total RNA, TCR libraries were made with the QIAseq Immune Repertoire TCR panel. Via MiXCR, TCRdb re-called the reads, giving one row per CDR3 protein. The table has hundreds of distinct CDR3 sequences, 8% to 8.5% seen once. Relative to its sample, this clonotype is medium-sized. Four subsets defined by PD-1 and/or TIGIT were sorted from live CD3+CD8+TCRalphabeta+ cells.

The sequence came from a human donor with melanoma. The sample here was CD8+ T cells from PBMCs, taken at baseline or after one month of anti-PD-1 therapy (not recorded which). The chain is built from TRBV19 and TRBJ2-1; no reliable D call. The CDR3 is CGSRSPLYNEQFF. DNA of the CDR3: TGTGGGTCTCGGTCCCCTCTCTACAATGAGCAGTTCTTC.